This T cell receptor beta chain appears in the sequencing data of a study of graft-versus-host responses after intestinal transplantation. Study overall: Every transplant recipient was induced with anti-thymocyte globulin, then maintained on tacrolimus and steroids for roughly 3 years.

As regards this clone: What it binds is not known.

The method was immunoSEQ multiplex PCR; TCRdb's version includes in-frame clones alone and lacks a portion of them. The sample has 85,000 to 100,000 clones, 85% to 95% seen once. V lost 6 bases to trimming and J lost 2 bases, with 16 bases between them. From germline, CDR1 is MNHEY and CDR2 SVGAGI. The CDR3 consists of 15 residues. This specimen was unstimulated CD8+ T cells sorted from spleen or lymph node cells, taken before transplant. V and J are TRBV6-5 and TRBJ1-2, with D possibly being TRBD1 (6 bases). This receptor was identified in a human donor who was the organ donor for an intestinal transplant. The CDR3 sequence: CASSPIRGRNYGYTF. The CDR3 nucleotides are TGTGCCAGCAGCCCCATCAGGGGTCGGAACTATGGCTACACCTTC.